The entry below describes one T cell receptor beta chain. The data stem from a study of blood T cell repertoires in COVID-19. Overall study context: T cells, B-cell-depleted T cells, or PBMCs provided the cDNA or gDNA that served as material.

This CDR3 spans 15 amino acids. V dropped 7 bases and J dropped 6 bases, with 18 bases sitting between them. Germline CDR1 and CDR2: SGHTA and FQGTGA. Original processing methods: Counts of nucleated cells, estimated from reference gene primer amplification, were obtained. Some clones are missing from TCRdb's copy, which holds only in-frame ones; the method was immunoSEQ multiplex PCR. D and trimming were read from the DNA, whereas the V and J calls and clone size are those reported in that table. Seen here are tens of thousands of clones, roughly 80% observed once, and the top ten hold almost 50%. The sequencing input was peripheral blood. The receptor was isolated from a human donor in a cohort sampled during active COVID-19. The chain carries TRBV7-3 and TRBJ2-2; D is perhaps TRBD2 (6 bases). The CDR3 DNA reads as TGTGCCAGCAATCTTGGGCCGGGAGTGGCCGGGGAGCTGTTTTTT. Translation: CASNLGPGVAGELFF. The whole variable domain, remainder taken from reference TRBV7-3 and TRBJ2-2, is GAGVSQTPSNKVTEKGKYVELRCDPISGHTALYWYRQSLGQGPEFLIYFQGTGAADDSGLPNDRFFAVRPEGSVSTLKIQRTERGDSAVYLCASNLGPGVAGELFFGEGSRLTVL.